A single TCR beta chain is shown here with its context. Noted time point: patch test 3, about 24 weeks after DPC sensitization. Treatment specified: therapeutic diphenylcyclopropenone sensitization with weekly scalp DPC. Blood was drawn before each patch test was applied. The record originates from a study of human T cells and chemical hapten exposure. This CDR3 contains 13 residues. V gave up 10 bases and J gave up 4 bases, with 16 bases separating them. Germline V gene sequence: CDR1 SNHLY, CDR2 FYNNEI. A single record per CDR3 protein comes from TCRdb applying MiXCR to the RACE reads. The sample holds more than 85,000 distinct CDR3 sequences; approximately 36% are singletons and the top ten take about 2.9%.

The chain joins TRBV2 to TRBJ2-5, with a tentative D call TRBD1 (5 bases). This sequence was found in a man aged 35-49 years with alopecia areata. Some clones in this sample may be carry-over from other donors' samples. The material was whole blood, obtained in connection with sensitization to the hapten diphenylcyclopropenone (DPC). The CDR3 bases are TGTGCCATCGTTTCAGGGATCCCAGAGACCCAGTACTTC. It codes for CAIVSGIPETQYF.